The 9 T cell receptor beta chains reported below all come from one sample, sequenced in a study of early T cells in non-severe SARS-CoV-2 infection. TCRdb itself ran the 5' RACE reads through MiXCR, one entry per CDR3 protein. The table shows about 36,000 distinct CDR3 sequences, with over 4.5% occurring only once. Input material: whole blood. These receptor sequences come from an adult who was a healthcare worker with PCR-confirmed SARS-CoV-2 infection or an uninfected control (not recorded which).

This clonotype has only a few counts. The rearrangement uses TRBV7-2 and TRBJ2-3, with 8 bases fitting TRBD1. The CDR3 extends over 14 amino acids. Per the germline V gene, CDR1 is SGHTA and CDR2 is FQGNSA. The junction had 5 bases not matched to a gene; V was cut back by 5 bases and J by 4 bases. CDR3 bases: TGTGCCAGCAGCATACGACAGGGGCCAGATACGCAGTATTTT. Translating it yields CASSIRQGPDTQYF.

V gene TRBV12-3 or TRBV12-4 combines with J gene TRBJ2-7, with 15 positions matching TRBD2. The CDR3 extends over 17 amino acids. Trimming at V came to 6 bases and at J to 5 bases, leaving 11 bases not matched to a gene. CDR3 DNA sequence: TGTGCCAGCAGCTGGCGGACTAGCGGGAGGGTAGGGAACGAGCAGTACTTC. The encoded protein is CASSWRTSGRVGNEQYF.

Ten or more counts support this clonotype. The chain links TRBV6-5 to TRBJ1-5; TRBD1 agrees at 12 bases. This CDR3 spans 16 amino acids. Losses at the gene ends were 5 bases for V and 3 bases for J; bases not matched to a gene: 5. Germline V gives CDR1 MNHEY, CDR2 SVGAGI. The DNA of the CDR3 is TGTGCCAGCAGTGAGGGACAGGGGGCTACCAATCAGCCCCAGCATTTT. Translating gives CASSEGQGATNQPQHF.

This clonotype was seen ten or more times. J is TRBJ2-1 and V is TRBV5-5; D unclear. The V end was cut by 0 bases, the J end by 9 bases, with 16 bases between. This CDR3 comprises 15 residues. The germline V gene encodes CDR1 SGHKS and CDR2 YYEKEE (reference sequence). The CDR3 DNA follows: TGTGCCAGCAGCTTGGGGGCGTTCGCGCAAGGTGAGCAGTTCTTC. Its protein product is CASSLGAFAQGEQFF.

This clonotype was found many times. This chain links TRBV13 with TRBJ2-7, with 8 bases matching TRBD2. Trimming took 4 bases from V and 0 from J; bases not matched to a gene: 8. The CDR3 runs 16 residues. Germline V CDR1 and CDR2: PRHDT, FYEKMQ (reference sequence). For the CDR3, the DNA is TGTGCCAGCAGCTCCGCTGGCGGGGGGATCTCCTACGAGCAGTACTTC. Residues: CASSSAGGGISYEQYF.

This clonotype was seen repeatedly, ten times or more. The chain combines TRBV2 with TRBJ2-5; unclear D gene. CDR1 and CDR2 (germline): SNHLY, FYNNEI. Trimming left V 7 bases short and J 1 base short, with 10 bases between. The CDR3 loop spans 13 amino acids. CDR3 protein: CASKPTFQETQYF. As DNA, the CDR3 is TGTGCCAGCAAACCCACCTTCCAAGAGACCCAGTACTTC.

This clonotype was detected many times. V and J are TRBV11-3 and TRBJ2-2; maybe TRBD2 (5 bases). The CDR3 is 14 amino acids. Germline assignment: CDR1 SGHNT and CDR2 YENEEA. Trimming left V 5 bases short and J 2 bases short, with 9 bases between. The CDR3 is CASSQRRNTGELFF. For the CDR3, the DNA is TGTGCCAGCAGCCAGCGGAGAAACACCGGGGAGCTGTTTTTT.

This clonotype appeared many times. This sequence joins TRBV28 and TRBJ2-5; 12 bases match TRBD1. The germline V gene encodes CDR1 MDHEN and CDR2 SYDVKM. After removal of 6 bases from V and 5 bases from J, the junction contained 10 bases not matched to a gene. CDR3 length: 16 amino acids. CDR3 protein: CASRGTGGQSGETQYF. The CDR3 region has the DNA TGTGCCAGCAGAGGGACAGGGGGCCAGAGCGGGGAGACCCAGTACTTC.

This clonotype was recorded a few times. The chain carries TRBV6-2 or TRBV6-3 and TRBJ1-1, with D unresolved. V was clipped by 6 bases and J by 1 base, with 12 bases between them. CDR1 MNHEY and CDR2 SVGEGT come from the germline V gene. This CDR3 region has 14 residues. CDR3 region: CASRYRVSNTEAFF. CDR3 bases: TGTGCCAGCAGATATCGTGTGTCGAACACTGAAGCTTTCTTT.